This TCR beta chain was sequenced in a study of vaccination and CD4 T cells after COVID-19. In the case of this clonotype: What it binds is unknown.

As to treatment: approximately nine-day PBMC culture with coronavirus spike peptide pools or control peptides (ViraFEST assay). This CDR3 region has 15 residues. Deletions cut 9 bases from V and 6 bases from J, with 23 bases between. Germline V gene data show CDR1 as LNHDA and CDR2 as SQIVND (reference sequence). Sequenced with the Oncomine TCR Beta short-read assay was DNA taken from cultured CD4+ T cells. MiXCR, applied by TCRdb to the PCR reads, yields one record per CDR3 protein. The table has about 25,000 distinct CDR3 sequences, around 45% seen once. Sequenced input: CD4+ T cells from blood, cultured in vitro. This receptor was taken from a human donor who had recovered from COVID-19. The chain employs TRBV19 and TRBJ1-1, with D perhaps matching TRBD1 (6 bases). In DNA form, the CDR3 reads TGTGCCAGCGGGGGCACTTTCGGCAGGGCCGCTGAAGCTTTCTTT. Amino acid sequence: CASGGTFGRAAEAFF.